The entry below gives a single TCR beta chain sequence along with its context. This specimen comes from a study of cytomegalovirus exposure and HLA in healthy donors. Primers included in the PCR were 60 Vbeta and 13 Jbeta primers. Here immunoSEQ multiplex PCR was the method, and the copy in TCRdb shows in-frame clones only, minus some. The sample has roughly 79,000 clones. CDR3 length equals 13 residues. Losses at the gene ends were 10 bases for V and 3 bases for J; bases not matched to a gene: 5. Per the germline V gene, CDR1 is SNHLY and CDR2 is FYNNEI. Sequences were obtained from PBMCs. The sequence derives from a man between 25 and 39 years old in good health and CMV-seronegative. The chain employs TRBV2 and TRBJ1-4; 7 nucleotides agree with TRBD1. The CDR3 coding sequence is TGTGCCACCTCCGGGACAGCTAATGAAAAACTGTTTTTT. Its protein product is CATSGTANEKLFF. Supplemented by reference TRBV2 and TRBJ1-4, the full variable domain reads EPEVTQTPSHQVTQMGQEVILRCVPISNHLYFYWYRQILGQKVEFLVSFYNNEISEKSEIFDDQFSVERPDGSNFTLKIRSTKLEDSAMYFCATSGTANEKLFFGSGTQLSVL.